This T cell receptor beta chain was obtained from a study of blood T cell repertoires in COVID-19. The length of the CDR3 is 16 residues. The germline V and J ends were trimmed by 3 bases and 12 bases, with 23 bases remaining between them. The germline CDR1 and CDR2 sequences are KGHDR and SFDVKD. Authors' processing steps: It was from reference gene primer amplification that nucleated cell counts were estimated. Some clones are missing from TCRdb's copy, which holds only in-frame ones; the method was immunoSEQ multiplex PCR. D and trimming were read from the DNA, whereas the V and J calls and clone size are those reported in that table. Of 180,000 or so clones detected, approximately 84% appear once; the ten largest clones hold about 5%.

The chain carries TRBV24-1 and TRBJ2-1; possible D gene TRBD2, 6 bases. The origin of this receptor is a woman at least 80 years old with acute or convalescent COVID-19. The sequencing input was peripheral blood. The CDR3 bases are TGTGCCACCAGTGATCCGACTGGGGGGAAACCAATGAGGCAGTTCTTC. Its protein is CATSDPTGGKPMRQFF.